This T cell receptor beta chain was sequenced for a study of CD8+CD57+ T cells in acquired aplastic anemia. Selection for sequencing was limited to patients who had shown CD8+CD57+ cell expansion by flow cytometry. No patient had been given any therapy when blood was sampled. Germline V CDR1 and CDR2: SGHTA, FQGNSA. The V and J ends lost 3 bases and 8 bases respectively, with 20 bases between them. The CDR3 consists of 16 residues. The template for TCR beta VDJ and CDR3 sequence profiling was genomic DNA. TCRdb passed the reads through MiXCR, listing each CDR3 protein once. This sample yields approximately 260,000 distinct CDR3 sequences, of which 82% are seen a single time; less than 50% belongs to the top ten.

The TCR originated in a human donor with aplastic anemia. The gene calls are TRBV7-2 and TRBJ2-1, with D tentatively TRBD2 (8 bases). Sequences were obtained from sorted CD4+, CD8+, or CD8+CD57+ T cells (not recorded which) from PBMCs. The CDR3 bases are TGTGCCAGCAGCTTTCAAGGGGGCGGGGGGTATGATGAGCAGTTCTTC. This gives the protein CASSFQGGGGYDEQFF.